This T cell receptor beta chain was sequenced during a study of beta chain features in type 1 diabetes. Study-wide results and limits: Researchers reported that naive, central memory and Treg TCRB repertoires appeared more similar in patients than in healthy donors.

The ends were cut back, 2 bases at V and 4 bases at J, with 17 bases in the middle. Germline V gives CDR1 SGHDT, CDR2 YYEEEE. The CDR3 extends over 16 amino acids. There are a few counts of this clone. Its antigen is as yet unknown. Expressed TCRB transcripts were sequenced after all isolated RNA was converted to cDNA. Produced via immunoSEQ multiplex PCR; TCRdb's table is partial and in-frame only. The table has under 400,000 clones, around 15% seen once. The rearrangement joins TRBV5-6 to TRBJ2-3; tentative D call: TRBD2 (6 bases). The receptor was derived from a man younger than 45 in good health. The material sequenced was central memory CD4+ T cells from blood. In nucleotides, the CDR3 is TGTGCCAGCAGCTTCCGGGAGAGGTACGGGTCAGATACGCAGTATTTT. It translates to CASSFRERYGSDTQYF.